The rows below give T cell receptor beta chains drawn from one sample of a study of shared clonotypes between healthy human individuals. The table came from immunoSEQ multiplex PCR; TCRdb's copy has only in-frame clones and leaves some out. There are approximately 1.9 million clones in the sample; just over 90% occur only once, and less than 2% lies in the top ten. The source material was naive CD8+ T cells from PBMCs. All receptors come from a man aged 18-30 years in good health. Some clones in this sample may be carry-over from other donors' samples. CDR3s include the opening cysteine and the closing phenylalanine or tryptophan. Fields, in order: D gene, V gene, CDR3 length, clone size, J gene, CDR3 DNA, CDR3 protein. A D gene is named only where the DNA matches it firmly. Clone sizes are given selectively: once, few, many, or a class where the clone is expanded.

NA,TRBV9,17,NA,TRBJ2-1,TGTGCCAGCAGCGTAGAATCTGTCGGGAGCCACTACAATGAGCAGTTCTTC,CASSVESVGSHYNEQFF
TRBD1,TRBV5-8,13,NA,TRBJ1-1,TGTGCCAGCAGCATAGGGACAGCCACTGAAGCTTTCTTT,CASSIGTATEAFF
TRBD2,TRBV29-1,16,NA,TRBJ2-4,TGCAGCGTTGAAAAAGGGCTAGCGGGAGGCAAAAACATTCAGTACTTC,CSVEKGLAGGKNIQYF
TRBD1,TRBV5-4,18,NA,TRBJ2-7,TGTGCCAGCAGCTCTGGTTTGGGACAGGGCATAGATCGAAACGAGCAGTACTTC,CASSSGLGQGIDRNEQYF
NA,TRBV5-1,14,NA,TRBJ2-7,TGCGCCAGCAGCCCGCTAGGGGAGGCCTACGAGCAGTACTTC,CASSPLGEAYEQYF
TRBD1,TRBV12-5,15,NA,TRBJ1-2,TGTGCTAGTGGCCGGACGGGACAGGGGGCGCGGGGCTACACCTTC,CASGRTGQGARGYTF
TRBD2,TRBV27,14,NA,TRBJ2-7,TGTGCCAGCAGTTTAGCAGGGAGGGGCTACGAGCAGTACTTC,CASSLAGRGYEQYF
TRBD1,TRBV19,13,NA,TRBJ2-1,TGTGCCAGTAGTATGACAGGGTGGAATGAGCAGTTCTTC,CASSMTGWNEQFF
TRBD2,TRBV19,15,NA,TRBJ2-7,TGTGCCAGTAGTAAGGGGACTACCCCCTCCTACGAGCAGTACTTC,CASSKGTTPSYEQYF
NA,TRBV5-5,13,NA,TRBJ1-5,TGTGCCAGCAGCTTGGATCTGGATCAGCCCCAGCATTTT,CASSLDLDQPQHF
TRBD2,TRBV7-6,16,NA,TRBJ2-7,TGTGCCAGCAGCGCCCGTACGGGACTAGCGGGATACGAGCAGTACTTC,CASSARTGLAGYEQYF
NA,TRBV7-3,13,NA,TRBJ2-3,TGTGCCAGCAGCTTAAATGTCGCAGATACGCAGTATTTT,CASSLNVADTQYF
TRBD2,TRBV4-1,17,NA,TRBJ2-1,TGCGCCAGCAGCCAAGATGAAGCGGGAGGGTCCTACAATGAGCAGTTCTTC,CASSQDEAGGSYNEQFF
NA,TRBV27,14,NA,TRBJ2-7,TGTGCCAGCAGTTTAGCGTCAGGGTACTACGAGCAGTACTTC,CASSLASGYYEQYF
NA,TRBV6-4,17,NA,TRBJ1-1,TGTGCCAGCAGTGGCCGGTTCGACAGGAGGTTGTACACTGAAGCTTTCTTT,CASSGRFDRRLYTEAFF
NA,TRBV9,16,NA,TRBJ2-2,TGTGCCAGCAGCGTAGGCGGACAAACGAACACCGGGGAGCTGTTTTTT,CASSVGGQTNTGELFF
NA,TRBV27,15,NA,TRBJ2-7,TGTGCCAGCAGTTTATCCCTCGACAGCTCCTACGAGCAGTACTTC,CASSLSLDSSYEQYF
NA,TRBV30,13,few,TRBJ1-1,TGTGCCTGGAGTTACCAACGGAACACTGAAGCTTTCTTT,CAWSYQRNTEAFF
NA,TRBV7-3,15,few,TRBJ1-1,TGTGCCAGCAGCCTGAGTGGGCATGCGAACACTGAAGCTTTCTTT,CASSLSGHANTEAFF
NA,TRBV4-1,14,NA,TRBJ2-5,TGCGCCAGCAGCCAGACGACATTGCAAGAGACCCAGTACTTC,CASSQTTLQETQYF
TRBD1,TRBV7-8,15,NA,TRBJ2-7,TGTGCCAGCAGCCCCGCGGGACAGGGCCCCTACGAGCAGTACTTC,CASSPAGQGPYEQYF
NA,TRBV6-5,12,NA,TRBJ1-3,TGTGCCAGCATGAGTATCGGGGGAGCCCTTTATTTT,CASMSIGGALYF